This T cell receptor beta chain was recovered during a study of monozygotic twins with inflammatory bowel disease. Overall study findings and caveats: What may have added variability to patient repertoires is that immunosuppressive treatments differed. Especially with disease activity, IBD patients shared fewer clonotypes with others than healthy twins did.

With regard to this clonotype: Its cognate antigen is unknown.

TCRdb re-called the 5' RACE reads; one entry per CDR3 protein, DNA not given. Its table lists about 350,000 distinct CDR3 sequences. The CDR3 loop spans 15 amino acids. The germline gives CDR1 MDHEN, CDR2 SYDVKM. Whole blood that had not undergone T cell sorting provided the isolated total RNA. Sequencing was carried out using blood. V and J are TRBV28 and TRBJ2-7; TCRdb proposes TRBD1, but this gene call is untestable without DNA. The clonotype was recovered from a human donor with ulcerative colitis or Crohn's disease, or a healthy co-twin of an affected twin (not recorded which). The CDR3 reads CASSPTGTASYEQYF. The variable domain in full, completed from reference TRBV28 and TRBJ2-7, reads DVKVTQSSRYLVKRTGEKVFLECVQDMDHENMFWYRQDPGLGLRLIYFSYDVKMKEKGDIPEGYSVSREKKERFSLILESASTNQTSMYLCASSPTGTASYEQYFGPGTRLTVT.